This TCR beta chain is from a study of cytomegalovirus exposure and HLA in healthy donors. Looking at the study overall: Early released data had roughly 81 million unique TCRs, all coming from HLA-typed donors.

Study results and caveats: Overall, approximately 150 TCR beta chains were annotated as cytomegalovirus-associated. In a later analysis, across HLA loci, associated TCR counts were highest for DRB1, lowest for HLA-C.

This CDR3 region has 15 residues. Germline assignment: CDR1 SGHTA and CDR2 FQGNSA. With 3 bases removed from V and 0 bases from J, the gap between germline ends came to 8 bases. The study ran its PCR with 60 Vbeta and 13 Jbeta primers. Repertoires were generated with immunoSEQ multiplex PCR, while TCRdb's copy carries only in-frame clones and drops some. The sample contains about 130,000 clones, approximately 80% of which appear only once. With regard to this clone: Its antigen is unknown.

This receptor was obtained from a man aged 35 to 55 in good health and CMV-seronegative. The V call is TRBV7-2, the J call TRBJ2-2, with TRBD2 as a possible D gene (6 bases). The sequencing input was PBMCs. The CDR3 coding sequence is TGTGCCAGCAGCTTGAGGGAGGCGAACACCGGGGAGCTGTTTTTT. It is translated as CASSLREANTGELFF.